Listed below are T cell receptor beta chains from one sample, sequenced in a study of identical twins. TCRdb independently ran MiXCR on the 5' RACE reads; one entry per CDR3 protein. Here the sample spans a few hundred thousand distinct CDR3 sequences, around 15% being singletons. The data were also submitted as part of a second study, on yellow fever vaccine responses in identical twins.

Sequences were obtained from CD4+ T cells sorted from blood. These receptor sequences come from a woman between 18 and 29 years old in good health. The CDR3 runs from the conserved cysteine through the conserved F or W. D genes are given only for firm matches. The listing skips clone size in some rows; elsewhere it reads once, few, many or a size class.

j_gene	v_gene	d_gene	abundance	CDR3nt	CDR3aa
TRBJ2-2	TRBV11-2	NA	NA	TGTGCCAGCTTCCGGCTCTCTTCGAACACCGGGGAGCTGTTTTTT	CASFRLSSNTGELFF
TRBJ1-5	TRBV3-1	TRBD1	few	TGTGCCAGCAGCTTTCAGGGGGCTTTTCAGCCCCAGCATTTT	CASSFQGAFQPQHF
TRBJ2-1	TRBV3-1	NA	NA	TGTGCCAGCAGACGGATGGGTTACGATGAGCAGTTCTTC	CASRRMGYDEQFF
TRBJ2-7	TRBV29-1	TRBD1	NA	TGCAGCGTTGTTCGGGACAGGGGTTCTGGCGAGCAGTACTTC	CSVVRDRGSGEQYF
TRBJ2-3	TRBV7-2	TRBD2	few	TGTGCCAGCAGCTTAGCTAGCGGGAGGGCCGCGGATACGCAGTATTTT	CASSLASGRAADTQYF
TRBJ2-1	TRBV28	NA	few	TGTGCCAGCAGACTCGGCGGGCGAAGGGAAAATGAGCAGTTCTTC	CASRLGGRRENEQFF
TRBJ1-1	TRBV10-2	NA	few	TGCGCCAGCAGTGAAAGGGGATACACTGAAGCTTTCTTT	CASSERGYTEAFF
TRBJ2-5	TRBV29-1	NA	NA	TGCAGCGTTGTGGTGGGGCGGGACCAAGAGACCCAGTACTTC	CSVVVGRDQETQYF
TRBJ1-5	TRBV28	NA	NA	TGTGCCAGCAGTTTAATCGGGGATCAGCCCCAGCATTTT	CASSLIGDQPQHF
TRBJ2-7	TRBV6-2/TRBV6-3	NA	NA	TGTGCCAGCAGTTACGGCGGGATGCCCCACGAGCAGTACTTC	CASSYGGMPHEQYF
TRBJ2-1	TRBV5-5	NA	few	TGTGCCAGCAGCTTATTACAGGGCTCCTACAATGAGCAGTTCTTC	CASSLLQGSYNEQFF
TRBJ2-1	TRBV4-2	TRBD2	many	TGTGCCAGCAGCCCAAGGACTAGGGGTAGTCACAATGAGCAGTTCTTC	CASSPRTRGSHNEQFF
TRBJ2-2	TRBV18	NA	NA	TGTGCCAGCTCACCGTCGAGGGCGAGTGGGAACACCGGGGAGCTGTTTTTT	CASSPSRASGNTGELFF
TRBJ2-3	TRBV18	TRBD2	once	TGTGCCAGCTCACCAAATAGCGGGGCCACAGATACGCAGTATTTT	CASSPNSGATDTQYF
TRBJ2-5	TRBV7-2	NA	NA	TGTGCCAGCAGCTTACAGGCCCCCTCCGAGACCCAGTACTTC	CASSLQAPSETQYF
TRBJ1-2	TRBV5-1	NA	few	TGCGCCAGCAGCTTGGCGACGGACTATGGCTACACCTTC	CASSLATDYGYTF
TRBJ1-4	TRBV20-1	TRBD1	NA	TGCAGTGCTCCCCAGGGGGCATATGAAAAACTGTTTTTT	CSAPQGAYEKLFF
TRBJ1-1	TRBV24-1	TRBD1	many	TGTGCCACCAGCACAACGACAGGGAGGTCTTTCTTT	CATSTTTGRSFF
TRBJ2-2	TRBV5-1	NA	few	TGCGCCAGCAGCTCAACTCGCGGGGATAACACCGGGGAGCTGTTTTTT	CASSSTRGDNTGELFF
TRBJ2-3	TRBV7-2	NA	many	TGTGCCAGCAGCTCCCCCCAGGGGCAGCGGGTTTCGGATACGCAGTATTTT	CASSSPQGQRVSDTQYF
TRBJ2-2	TRBV5-1	TRBD2	few	TGCGCCAGCAGCTTGCGACTAGCGGGTACGAACACCGGGGAGCTGTTTTTT	CASSLRLAGTNTGELFF
TRBJ1-1	TRBV12-3/TRBV12-4	NA	NA	TGTGCCAGCAGTCGGGGCCAATGGGACGGTTACTTTCAAGCTTTCTTT	CASSRGQWDGYFQAFF
TRBJ2-5	TRBV15	NA	few	TGTGCCACCAGCAGAGCAGGGGCTAGGGAGACCCAGTACTTC	CATSRAGARETQYF
TRBJ2-2	TRBV4-2	TRBD2	few	TGTGCCAGCAGCTCTCGGACTAGTACGAACACCGGGGAGCTGTTTTTT	CASSSRTSTNTGELFF
TRBJ2-4	TRBV2	NA	NA	TGTGCCAGCAGTGCCGGGCTCCTTCCGAACATTCAGTACTTC	CASSAGLLPNIQYF
TRBJ2-1	TRBV16	NA	once	TGTGCCAGCAGCCCCGGAATGGGGAGTGAGCAGTTCTTC	CASSPGMGSEQFF
TRBJ2-7	TRBV6-5	NA	NA	TGTGCCAGCAGTTACACAGACACGGACGAGCAGTACTTC	CASSYTDTDEQYF
TRBJ2-7	TRBV7-9	TRBD1	many	TGTGCCAGCAGCTTGGGCCCCGACAGGGCCACCTACGAGCAGTACTTC	CASSLGPDRATYEQYF
TRBJ2-4	TRBV27	TRBD1	few	TGTGCCAGCAGTCCGGTTATCCGGACAGGGCAGGCGGCCAAAAACATTCAGTACTTC	CASSPVIRTGQAAKNIQYF
TRBJ2-1	TRBV4-1	NA	many	TGCGCCAGCAGCCCGTTTACGCCAGGACTTGCCTACAATGAGCAGTTCTTC	CASSPFTPGLAYNEQFF
TRBJ2-2	TRBV20-1	NA	many	TGCAGTGCTAGGGATACGGGAATGGCCGGGGAGCTGTTTTTT	CSARDTGMAGELFF
TRBJ2-5	TRBV2	NA	few	TGTGCCACCAAACGGGGCTCCCAAGAGACCCAGTACTTC	CATKRGSQETQYF
TRBJ2-7	TRBV3-1	TRBD2	many	TGTGCCAGCAGCTCTAGCGGGGTTCCCTACGAGCAGTACTTC	CASSSSGVPYEQYF
TRBJ1-4	TRBV4-1	NA	few	TGCGCCAGCAGCCAAGTAGGCATTAATGAAAAACTGTTTTTT	CASSQVGINEKLFF
TRBJ2-5	TRBV11-2	TRBD2	few	TGTGCCAGCAGATCTACTAGCGGGGAGTCACAAGAGACCCAGTACTTC	CASRSTSGESQETQYF
TRBJ2-5	TRBV5-1	NA	NA	TGCGCCAGCCGTCTAGAAGGTCTTGGGGGATCGGAGACCCAGTACTTC	CASRLEGLGGSETQYF
TRBJ2-7	TRBV4-3	NA	few	TGCGCCAGCAGCCAACCGAAGTTTCAAAGGGACGAGCAGTACTTC	CASSQPKFQRDEQYF
TRBJ1-1	TRBV9	TRBD1	few	TGTGCCAGCAGCCCTGGCGCGGACAGGTTGAACACTGAAGCTTTCTTT	CASSPGADRLNTEAFF
TRBJ1-6	TRBV20-1	TRBD1	few	TGCAGTGCTAGAGGGGGGACAGGGGTTTCACCCCTCCACTTT	CSARGGTGVSPLHF
TRBJ2-3	TRBV12-3/TRBV12-4	NA	many	TGTGCCAGCAGCCTTTTCCACACAGATACGCAGTATTTT	CASSLFHTDTQYF
TRBJ2-7	TRBV4-2	NA	many	TGTGCCAGCAGCCAAGAGGATCGGGGAACCTACGAGCAGTACTTC	CASSQEDRGTYEQYF